This is a list of T cell receptor beta chains from one sample in a study of OX40 agonist ivuxolimab in advanced cancers. Data came from immunoSEQ multiplex PCR; TCRdb stores just in-frame clones and leaves some out. The sample includes roughly 60,000 clones, around 93% of them seen just once. The sequences come from CD4+ or CD8+ T cells sorted from blood, collected in a trial of the OX40 agonist ivuxolimab. The origin of the receptors is an adult with an advanced solid tumor such as melanoma, head and neck, liver or kidney cancer. Both conserved end residues are part of each CDR3. D genes are given only for firm matches. Clone size appears in some rows only: once, few, many, or a class for an expanded clone.

j_gene: TRBJ1-5
v_gene: TRBV27
abundance: -
d_gene: TRBD1
CDR3aa: CASRIGTGGNQPQHF
CDR3nt: TGTGCCAGCAGGATTGGGACAGGGGGCAATCAGCCCCAGCATTTT

j_gene: TRBJ1-1
v_gene: TRBV29-1
abundance: -
d_gene: TRBD1
CDR3aa: CSVRPGTGNTEAFF
CDR3nt: TGCAGCGTCAGACCCGGGACAGGGAACACTGAAGCTTTCTTT

j_gene: TRBJ2-1
v_gene: TRBV7-8
abundance: -
d_gene: TRBD2
CDR3aa: CASSLEGSGSSYNEQFF
CDR3nt: TGTGCCAGCAGCTTAGAAGGTAGCGGGAGCTCCTACAATGAGCAGTTCTTC

j_gene: TRBJ2-7
v_gene: TRBV13
abundance: -
d_gene: -
CDR3aa: CASSLGAGARTEQYF
CDR3nt: TGTGCCAGCAGCTTAGGTGCAGGGGCTAGGACCGAGCAGTACTTC

j_gene: TRBJ2-1
v_gene: TRBV5-6
abundance: -
d_gene: TRBD1
CDR3aa: CASSWGQGLRNEQFF
CDR3nt: TGTGCCAGCAGCTGGGGACAGGGGCTAAGGAATGAGCAGTTCTTC

j_gene: TRBJ1-5
v_gene: TRBV12-5
abundance: -
d_gene: -
CDR3aa: CASGLGQGNQPQHF
CDR3nt: TGTGCTAGTGGTTTGGGGCAGGGCAATCAGCCCCAGCATTTT

j_gene: TRBJ2-3
v_gene: TRBV5-1
abundance: once
d_gene: -
CDR3aa: CASSLVTGGLGTDTQYF
CDR3nt: TGCGCCAGCAGCTTGGTCACCGGAGGGCTGGGGACAGATACGCAGTATTTT

j_gene: TRBJ1-4
v_gene: TRBV18
abundance: -
d_gene: TRBD1
CDR3aa: CASSPGTDEKLFF
CDR3nt: TGTGCCAGCTCACCCGGGACAGATGAAAAACTGTTTTTT

j_gene: TRBJ1-5
v_gene: TRBV6-8
abundance: -
d_gene: TRBD1
CDR3aa: CASSRTGTASNQPQHF
CDR3nt: TGTGCCAGCAGTCGTACGGGGACAGCTAGCAATCAGCCCCAGCATTTT

j_gene: TRBJ2-5
v_gene: TRBV7-2
abundance: -
d_gene: TRBD2
CDR3aa: CASSGTSLETQYF
CDR3nt: TGTGCCAGCAGCGGGACTAGTTTAGAGACCCAGTACTTC

j_gene: TRBJ2-5
v_gene: TRBV15
abundance: -
d_gene: TRBD1
CDR3aa: CATSRRQGAQTQYF
CDR3nt: TGTGCCACCAGCAGAAGACAGGGGGCTCAGACCCAGTACTTC

j_gene: TRBJ2-5
v_gene: TRBV7-2
abundance: -
d_gene: -
CDR3aa: CASSFWRAQETQYF
CDR3nt: TGTGCCAGCAGCTTTTGGAGGGCCCAGGAGACCCAGTACTTC

j_gene: TRBJ2-5
v_gene: TRBV6-1
abundance: once
d_gene: -
CDR3aa: CASSLETQYF
CDR3nt: TGTGCCAGCAGCCTGGAGACCCAGTACTTC

j_gene: TRBJ2-1
v_gene: TRBV29-1
abundance: -
d_gene: -
CDR3aa: CSVGFPTMSNEQFF
CDR3nt: TGCAGCGTTGGATTCCCTACGATGTCCAATGAGCAGTTCTTC

j_gene: TRBJ2-7
v_gene: TRBV6-5
abundance: -
d_gene: -
CDR3aa: CASTPGQWGYEQYF
CDR3nt: TGTGCCAGCACCCCGGGGCAGTGGGGGTACGAGCAGTACTTC

j_gene: TRBJ1-3
v_gene: TRBV19
abundance: -
d_gene: -
CDR3aa: CASSVGGSSGNTIYF
CDR3nt: TGTGCCAGTAGTGTAGGGGGGAGCTCTGGAAACACCATATATTTT

j_gene: TRBJ2-1
v_gene: TRBV5-1
abundance: once
d_gene: -
CDR3aa: CASSSLTGYNEQFF
CDR3nt: TGCGCCAGCAGCTCCCTGACGGGCTACAATGAGCAGTTCTTC

j_gene: TRBJ2-3
v_gene: TRBV5-4
abundance: -
d_gene: -
CDR3aa: CASSLDSDTDTQYF
CDR3nt: TGTGCCAGCAGCTTGGACAGCGACACAGATACGCAGTATTTT

j_gene: TRBJ1-2
v_gene: TRBV4-3
abundance: -
d_gene: -
CDR3aa: CASSQESSAGKGYTF
CDR3nt: TGCGCCAGCAGCCAAGAGAGTTCGGCAGGGAAAGGCTACACCTTC

j_gene: TRBJ2-7
v_gene: TRBV19
abundance: -
d_gene: TRBD2
CDR3aa: CASSYDMGGCSYEQYF
CDR3nt: TGTGCCAGTAGTTACGACATGGGGGGGTGCTCCTACGAGCAGTACTTC

j_gene: TRBJ2-7
v_gene: TRBV11-2
abundance: -
d_gene: TRBD2
CDR3aa: CASSPTSGSDYEQYF
CDR3nt: TGTGCCAGCAGCCCCACTAGCGGGAGTGACTACGAGCAGTACTTC

j_gene: TRBJ2-2
v_gene: TRBV7-2
abundance: -
d_gene: TRBD2
CDR3aa: CASSFSGGNTGELFF
CDR3nt: TGTGCCAGCAGCTTTAGCGGGGGGAACACCGGGGAGCTGTTTTTT

j_gene: TRBJ1-2
v_gene: TRBV4-3
abundance: -
d_gene: -
CDR3aa: CASSHSTGFDYGYTF
CDR3nt: TGCGCCAGCAGCCACTCGACCGGATTTGACTATGGCTACACCTTC

j_gene: TRBJ1-5
v_gene: TRBV15
abundance: once
d_gene: -
CDR3aa: CATRRPMGGAQPQHF
CDR3nt: TGTGCCACCAGAAGACCAATGGGGGGGGCTCAGCCCCAGCATTTT

j_gene: TRBJ1-4
v_gene: TRBV28
abundance: -
d_gene: -
CDR3aa: CASSLQPLGEKLFF
CDR3nt: TGTGCCAGCAGTCTACAGCCTCTAGGTGAAAAACTGTTTTTT

j_gene: TRBJ2-7
v_gene: TRBV5-4
abundance: -
d_gene: -
CDR3aa: CASSLDGSPYEQYF
CDR3nt: TGTGCCAGCAGCTTGGATGGCAGCCCCTACGAGCAGTACTTC

j_gene: TRBJ2-7
v_gene: TRBV5-1
abundance: -
d_gene: TRBD2
CDR3aa: CASSFPTSGGEQYF
CDR3nt: TGCGCCAGCAGCTTCCCAACTAGCGGGGGCGAGCAGTACTTC

j_gene: TRBJ2-3
v_gene: TRBV27
abundance: -
d_gene: -
CDR3aa: CAASWRSTDTQYF
CDR3nt: TGTGCCGCCTCATGGAGAAGCACAGATACGCAGTATTTT

j_gene: TRBJ1-5
v_gene: TRBV6-1
abundance: once
d_gene: TRBD1
CDR3aa: CASILQGAGNQPQHF
CDR3nt: TGTGCCAGCATTTTACAGGGGGCTGGTAATCAGCCCCAGCATTTT

j_gene: TRBJ1-2
v_gene: TRBV18
abundance: -
d_gene: -
CDR3aa: CASSPREANYGYTF
CDR3nt: TGTGCCAGCTCACCGAGGGAGGCTAACTATGGCTACACCTTC